This T cell receptor beta chain was sequenced in a study of Graves' ophthalmopathy and Graves' hyperthyroidism. The germline gives CDR1 LNHDA, CDR2 SQIVND (reference sequence). The ends lost 3 bases at V and 5 bases at J; junction bases unmatched: 4. This CDR3 contains 14 residues. Amplification from RNA transcripts yielded the TCR beta CDR3 regions. The library came from an HTBI-primed first-round RT-PCR and a second-round multiplex PCR. MiXCR was run by TCRdb on the multiplex PCR reads, yielding one entry per CDR3 protein. The sample lists about 200,000 distinct CDR3 sequences; just under 30% were seen once. Under 3 months in duration, the ophthalmopathy in affected donors had moderate-to-severe activity, CAS ≥3 and NOSPECS ≥4. Lactation, pregnancy, uncontrolled infections and other autoimmune diseases were all grounds for excluding patients.

The specimen sequenced was peripheral blood. The sequence derives from a man between 50 and 59 years old with Graves' ophthalmopathy. V usage is TRBV19 and J usage is TRBJ1-1, with TRBD1 identical over 9 bases. The CDR3 loop reads CASSIKGQGTEAFF. CDR3 coding DNA: TGTGCCAGTAGTATTAAAGGACAGGGGACTGAAGCTTTCTTT.